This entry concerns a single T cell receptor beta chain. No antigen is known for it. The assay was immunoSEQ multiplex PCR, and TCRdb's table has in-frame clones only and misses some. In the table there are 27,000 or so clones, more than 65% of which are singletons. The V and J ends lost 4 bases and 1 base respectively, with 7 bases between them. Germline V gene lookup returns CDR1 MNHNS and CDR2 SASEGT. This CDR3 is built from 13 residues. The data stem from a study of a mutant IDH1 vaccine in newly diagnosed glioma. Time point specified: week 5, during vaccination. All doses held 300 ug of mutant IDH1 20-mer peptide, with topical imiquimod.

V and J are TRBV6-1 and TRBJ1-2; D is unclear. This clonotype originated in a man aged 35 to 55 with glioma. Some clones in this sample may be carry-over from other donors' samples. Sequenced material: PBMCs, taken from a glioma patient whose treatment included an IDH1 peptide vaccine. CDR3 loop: CASSVGGNYGYTF. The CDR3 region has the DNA TGTGCCAGCAGTGTGGGAGGTAACTATGGCTACACCTTC.